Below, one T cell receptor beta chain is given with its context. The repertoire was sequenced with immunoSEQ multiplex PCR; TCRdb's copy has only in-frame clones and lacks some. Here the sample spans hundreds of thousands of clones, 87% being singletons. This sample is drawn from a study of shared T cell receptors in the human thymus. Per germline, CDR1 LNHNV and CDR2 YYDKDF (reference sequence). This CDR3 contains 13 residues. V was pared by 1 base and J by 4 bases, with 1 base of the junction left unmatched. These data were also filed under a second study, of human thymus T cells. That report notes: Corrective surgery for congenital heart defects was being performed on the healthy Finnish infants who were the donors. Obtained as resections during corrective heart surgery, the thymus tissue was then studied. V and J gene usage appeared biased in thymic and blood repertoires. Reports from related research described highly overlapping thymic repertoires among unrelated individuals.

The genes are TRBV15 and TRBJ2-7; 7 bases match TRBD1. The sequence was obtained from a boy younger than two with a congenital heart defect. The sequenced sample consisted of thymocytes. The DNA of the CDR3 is TGTGCCACCAGCAGAGGCAGGGGGTACGAGCAGTACTTC. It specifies CATSRGRGYEQYF.